The next 10 T cell receptor beta chains were all read from a single sample in a study of CD8 T cells in Susac syndrome. A quantity of roughly 0.5 to 1 ug RNA underwent reverse transcription using random hexamers. TCRdb called the immunoSEQ multiplex PCR reads again in MiXCR, with one record for every CDR3 protein. The sample lists 100,000 to 150,000 distinct CDR3 sequences; around 86% were seen once. Sample: CD8+ T cells from PBMCs. The receptors were sampled from a human donor with multiple sclerosis.

This chain connects TRBV3-1 to TRBJ1-4; D is uncertain. The CDR3 runs 16 residues. The germline V gene encodes CDR1 LGHDT and CDR2 YNNKEL (reference sequence). Trimming shortened V by 2 bases and J by 0 bases, and 10 bases separated the two germline ends. The CDR3 is CASSQPSAATNEKLFF. The CDR3 DNA is TGTGCCAGCAGCCAACCCAGTGCCGCAACTAATGAAAAACTGTTTTTT. The full variable domain, in which reference TRBV3-1 and TRBJ1-4 provide the parts outside the CDR3, is DTAVSQTPKYLVTQMGNDKSIKCEQNLGHDTMYWYKQDSKKFLKIMFSYNNKELIINETVPNRFSPKSPDKAHLNLHINSLELGDSAVYFCASSQPSAATNEKLFFGSGTQLSVL.

The chain employs TRBV5-4 and TRBJ1-2; D perhaps matches TRBD1 (5 bases). The germline V gene encodes CDR1 SGHNT and CDR2 YYREEE (reference sequence). Trimming took 1 base from V and 2 from J, leaving 12 bases between them. The CDR3 has 15 amino acids. The CDR3 nucleotides are TGTGCCAGCAGCTTGACGGGCGGGACGAACTATGGCTACACCTTC. Translation gives CASSLTGGTNYGYTF.

V gene TRBV15 combines with J gene TRBJ2-1, with D perhaps TRBD2 (6 bases). This CDR3 has 15 amino acids. Trimming left V 7 bases short and J 7 bases short, with 20 bases between. From germline, CDR1 is LNHNV and CDR2 YYDKDF (reference sequence). CDR3 bases: TGTGCCACCAAACCTATCTCGGGACGGGAGAATGAGCAGTTCTTC. It specifies CATKPISGRENEQFF.

This chain connects TRBV4-1 to TRBJ2-5; 11 positions match TRBD2. The CDR3 is 15 residues long. Germline CDR1 MGHRA, CDR2 YSYEKL. Trimming took 3 bases from V and 3 from J; bases not matched to a gene: 3. Written as DNA, the CDR3 is TGCGCCAGCAGCCAGACTAGCGGGATCGAAGAGACCCAGTACTTC. Protein product: CASSQTSGIEETQYF.

J is TRBJ1-2 and V is TRBV29-1; D possibly corresponds to TRBD1 (5 bases). From germline, CDR1 is SQVTM and CDR2 ANQGSEA. V lost 2 bases, J lost 8 bases, and 18 bases lay in between. There are 14 residues in the CDR3. The CDR3 protein is CSVETPGALGGYTF. DNA for the CDR3: TGCAGCGTTGAAACACCCGGGGCTCTCGGGGGCTACACCTTC. The full variable domain, completed using reference TRBV29-1 and TRBJ1-2, is SAVISQKPSRDICQRGTSLTIQCQVDSQVTMMFWYRQQPGQSLTLIATANQGSEATYESGFVIDKFPISRPNLTFSTLTVSNMSPEDSSIYLCSVETPGALGGYTFGSGTRLTVV.

This clonotype was counted between two and nine times. This rearrangement joins TRBV13 to TRBJ2-3; a possible D gene is TRBD2 (6 bases). Germline loops: CDR1 PRHDT, CDR2 FYEKMQ (reference sequence). The V end was cut by 4 bases, the J end by 0 bases, with 11 bases between. CDR3 length: 15 residues. The DNA for the CDR3 is TGTGCCAGCAGCTCCCGGGGGACTAGCACAGATACGCAGTATTTT. Its protein product is CASSSRGTSTDTQYF.

The chain employs TRBV28 and TRBJ2-7, with D perhaps given as TRBD1 or TRBD2 (6 bases each). The CDR3 consists of 18 residues. Germline V gene sequence: CDR1 MDHEN, CDR2 SYDVKM. Trimming left V 4 bases short and J 4 bases short, with 26 bases between. The CDR3 bases are TGTGCCAGCAGTTCTCCTATTGGCGAACAGGGAGGTGGATACGAGCAGTACTTC. Translating it yields CASSSPIGEQGGGYEQYF. Based on the CDR3 plus reference TRBV28 and TRBJ2-7, the full variable domain is DVKVTQSSRYLVKRTGEKVFLECVQDMDHENMFWYRQDPGLGLRLIYFSYDVKMKEKGDIPEGYSVSREKKERFSLILESASTNQTSMYLCASSSPIGEQGGGYEQYFGPGTRLTVT.

The chain is built from TRBV19 and TRBJ1-3, with D unresolved. Germline V gene lookup returns CDR1 LNHDA and CDR2 SQIVND (reference sequence). This CDR3 has 14 amino acids. Trimming pared 4 bases from V and 0 bases from J, leaving 7 bases between. DNA for the CDR3: TGTGCCAGTAGTAGGGGAAGCTCTGGAAACACCATATATTTT. Translated: CASSRGSSGNTIYF.

The rearrangement joins TRBV25-1 to TRBJ1-2, with D perhaps matching TRBD1 (5 bases). V was shortened by 1 base and J by 4 bases, with 10 bases between the two germline ends. The germline gives CDR1 MGHDK, CDR2 SYGVNS. CDR3 length equals 14 residues. The CDR3 DNA reads TGTGCCAGCAGTGAATTAGGGGTTGGCTATGGCTACACCTTC. Residues: CASSELGVGYGYTF.

J is TRBJ2-1 and V is TRBV12-3 or TRBV12-4, with D perhaps matching TRBD1 or TRBD2 (5 bases each). This CDR3 region has 13 residues. The V gene lost 3 bases and the J gene lost 5 bases, with 8 bases spanning the gap. CDR3 DNA: TGTGCCAGCAGTTTTGGGGGAAACAATGAGCAGTTCTTC. This encodes CASSFGGNNEQFF.